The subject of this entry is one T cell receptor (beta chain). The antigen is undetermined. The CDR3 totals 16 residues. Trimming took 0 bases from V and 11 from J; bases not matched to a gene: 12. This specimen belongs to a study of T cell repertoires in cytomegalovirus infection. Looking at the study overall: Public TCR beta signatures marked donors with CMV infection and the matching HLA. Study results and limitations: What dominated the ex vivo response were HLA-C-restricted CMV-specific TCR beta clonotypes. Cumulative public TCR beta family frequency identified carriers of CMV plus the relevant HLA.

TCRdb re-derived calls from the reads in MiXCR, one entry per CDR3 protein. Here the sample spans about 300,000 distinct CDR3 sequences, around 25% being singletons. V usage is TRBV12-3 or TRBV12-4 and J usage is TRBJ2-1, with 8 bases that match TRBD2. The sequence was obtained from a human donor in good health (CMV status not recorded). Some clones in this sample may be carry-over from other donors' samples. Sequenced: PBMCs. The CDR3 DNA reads TGTGCCAGCAGTTTAGCGCGGGGGGCAGGTACCATTAAGCAGTTCTTC. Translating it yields CASSLARGAGTIKQFF.